This T cell receptor (beta chain) was sequenced for a study of memory CD4+ T cells and cytomegalovirus serostatus. Study-level points and caveats: Of under 200 reported CMV TCRbeta sequences, some 70 were found in memory CD4+ repertoires.

Points on this clone: Antigen: not known.

CDR1 SGHTA and CDR2 FQGNSA come from the germline V gene. The length of the CDR3 is 13 residues. Trimming removed 5 bases from V and 7 bases from J, with 14 bases in between. Assay used: immunoSEQ multiplex PCR; TCRdb lists only in-frame clones, some missing. The sample has approximately 46,000 clones, about three quarters seen once; the top ten hold just over 0.6%. Single viable CD3+CD4+CD8-CD45RO+ cells were sorted as the memory CD4+ T cells. Positive selection with CD4 microbeads enriched total CD4+ T cells. The source material was memory CD4+ T cells from blood. The chain carries TRBV7-2 and TRBJ1-1; D possibly corresponds to TRBD1 (5 bases). This sequence originates from an adult in good health and CMV-seronegative. The CDR3: CASSRGPDGEAFF. As DNA, the CDR3 is TGTGCCAGCAGCAGGGGACCTGACGGTGAAGCTTTCTTT.